Detailed here is one T cell receptor beta chain. The data are from a study of T cell responses to AZD1222 COVID-19 vaccine. V gave up 5 bases and J gave up 4 bases; unmatched junction bases: 9. The CDR3 is 18 amino acids. CDR1 LNHDA and CDR2 SQIVND come from the germline V gene (reference sequence). Some clones are missing from TCRdb's copy, which holds only in-frame ones; the method was immunoSEQ multiplex PCR. The sample lists around 200,000 clones, just over 85% occurring once. The receptor comes from an adult in good health. The V and J genes are TRBV19 and TRBJ2-2; 14 nucleotides align to TRBD2. The sequencing used peripheral blood, collected on day 0 of AZD1222 vaccination. CDR3 loop: CASSPRLAGGPGTGELFF. The CDR3 DNA reads TGTGCCAGTAGTCCACGACTAGCGGGAGGGCCGGGCACCGGGGAGCTGTTTTTT.